Listed below are T cell receptor beta chains from one sample, sequenced in a study of cytomegalovirus exposure and HLA in healthy donors. Some clones are missing from TCRdb's copy, which holds only in-frame ones; the method was immunoSEQ multiplex PCR. This repertoire shows under 200,000 clones, more than 75% found once; its top ten account for roughly an eighth. Material: PBMCs. The receptors derive from a woman in her twenties or thirties in good health and CMV-seropositive. CDR3s include the opening cysteine and the closing phenylalanine or tryptophan. Each record gives: V gene, D gene, clone size, J gene, CDR3 DNA, CDR3 protein. The D gene is left open where the match is weak. Rows may omit the clone size; those that give it use once, few, many or a size class.

>TRBV5-1|TRBD1|.|TRBJ1-1
TGCGCCAGCAGCCCAGGACAGGGAGGCGGCGGCACTGAAGCTTTCTTT
CASSPGQGGGGTEAFF
>TRBV13|.|.|TRBJ1-2
TGTGCCAGCAGCTGGGAAGGGGACTATGGCTACACCTTC
CASSWEGDYGYTF
>TRBV2|.|.|TRBJ2-7
TGTGCCAGCAGTGACCGCCGGTCTCCTAACGAGCAGTACTTC
CASSDRRSPNEQYF
>TRBV11-3|TRBD2|.|TRBJ2-1
TGTGCCAGCAGCTTAGGACGGGGGGATTTCAATGAGCAGTTCTTC
CASSLGRGDFNEQFF
>TRBV7-3|TRBD2|once|TRBJ2-3
TGTGCCAGCAGCTTAGGGACTAGCCGCCCGATCCCAGATACGCAGTATTTT
CASSLGTSRPIPDTQYF
>TRBV19|.|.|TRBJ1-5
TGTGCCACCGCAGGTAACAATCAGCCCCAGCATTTT
CATAGNNQPQHF
>TRBV28|TRBD1|.|TRBJ1-1
TGTGCCAGCAGTTCGATGGGACAGGTGAACACTGAAGCTTTCTTT
CASSSMGQVNTEAFF
>TRBV5-1|TRBD1|.|TRBJ1-1
TGCGCCAGCAGCTCTGAGACAGGGACTGAAGCTTTCTTT
CASSSETGTEAFF
>TRBV9|TRBD2|few|TRBJ2-5
TGTGCCAGCAGCGCTAGCGGGGGGGCGAGTGAGACCCAGTACTTC
CASSASGGASETQYF
>TRBV28|.|.|TRBJ1-5
TGTGCCAGCAGCCAATCCCCCAGTCAGCCCCAGCATTTT
CASSQSPSQPQHF
>TRBV9|.|.|TRBJ2-1
TGTGCCAGCAGCGCGCTAGCGGAGCAGTTCTTC
CASSALAEQFF
>TRBV5-4|TRBD1|.|TRBJ1-4
TGTGCCAGCAAGATAACAGGGGGGCGGCTGTTTTTT
CASKITGGRLFF
>TRBV6-5|.|few|TRBJ2-1
TGTGCCAGCAGTTACTCGGGCGGGTGGCAGTTCTTC
CASSYSGGWQFF
>TRBV10-2|TRBD1|.|TRBJ1-5
TGCGCCAGCAGTGAGTCCCCGGGACAGGGTGACGATCAGCCCCAGCATTTT
CASSESPGQGDDQPQHF
>TRBV5-4|.|.|TRBJ2-5
TGTGCCAGCAGCTTTGAGGCGGGCGAGACCCAGTACTTC
CASSFEAGETQYF
>TRBV6-5|TRBD2|once|TRBJ2-7
TGTGCCAGCAGGCCCACTAGCGGGAGCTACGAGCAGTACTTC
CASRPTSGSYEQYF
>TRBV28|.|.|TRBJ1-5
TGTGCCAGCAATGAACAGAATCAGCCCCAGCATTTT
CASNEQNQPQHF
>TRBV6-5|TRBD1|few|TRBJ1-5
TGTGCCAGCAGCCTGACAGGGGGCAATCAGCCCCAGCATTTT
CASSLTGGNQPQHF
>TRBV6-1|.|.|TRBJ1-1
TGTGCCAGCAGTGAAATCACCGGGTGGAACGCTGAAGCTTTCTTT
CASSEITGWNAEAFF
>TRBV6-4|TRBD1|.|TRBJ2-7
TGTGCCAGCAGCCACTCATGGACAGGCCTCCTCAGCGACGAGCAGTACTTC
CASSHSWTGLLSDEQYF
>TRBV19|.|once|TRBJ1-4
TGTGCCAGTAGTCCAACACAAGCAACTAATGAAAAACTGTTTTTT
CASSPTQATNEKLFF
>TRBV2|.|once|TRBJ2-7
TGTGCCACCTCCAGGTCCCACGAGCAGTACTTC
CATSRSHEQYF